Listed below are T cell receptor beta chains from one sample, sequenced in a study of cytotoxic CD8 clonotypes in ibrutinib-treated CLL. Measured with immunoSEQ multiplex PCR; TCRdb has only the in-frame clones, and not every one. The sample includes about 200,000 clones, 79% of them seen just once. The sample was PBMCs, taken after 12 months of ibrutinib treatment. These receptors were obtained from a human donor with chronic lymphocytic leukemia. The CDR3 runs from the conserved cysteine through the conserved F or W. Fields, in order: clone size, V gene, D gene, J gene, CDR3 protein, CDR3 DNA. D genes are given only for firm matches. Only part of the rows carry a size: once, few, many, or a class if the clone is expanded.

size: .; V: TRBV10-1; D: TRBD1; J: TRBJ2-1; CDR3: CASSAGQAFSAAYNEQFF; DNA: TGCGCCAGCAGTGCAGGACAGGCCTTCTCAGCGGCCTACAATGAGCAGTTCTTC
size: once; V: TRBV6-1; D: TRBD2; J: TRBJ2-7; CDR3: CATGGRELYEQYF; DNA: TGTGCCACGGGGGGGCGGGAGCTCTACGAGCAGTACTTC
size: .; V: TRBV5-5; D: .; J: TRBJ2-5; CDR3: CASSIGLRYETQYF; DNA: TGTGCCAGCAGCATAGGACTTAGGTACGAGACCCAGTACTTC
size: .; V: TRBV7-9; D: .; J: TRBJ1-2; CDR3: CASSLAPSHIYGYTF; DNA: TGTGCCAGCAGCTTAGCGCCTAGTCACATCTATGGCTACACCTTC
size: .; V: TRBV11-2; D: .; J: TRBJ2-4; CDR3: CASSLFQAVGGNIQYF; DNA: TGTGCCAGCAGCTTATTTCAGGCGGTGGGAGGAAACATTCAGTACTTC
size: .; V: TRBV25-1; D: TRBD2; J: TRBJ2-2; CDR3: CASSESQVGGAGELFF; DNA: TGTGCCAGCAGTGAATCGCAAGTGGGGGGGGCCGGGGAGCTGTTTTTT
size: .; V: TRBV9; D: .; J: TRBJ2-2; CDR3: CASSVEDGELFF; DNA: TGTGCCAGCAGCGTAGAGGACGGGGAGCTGTTTTTT
size: .; V: TRBV28; D: TRBD1; J: TRBJ2-3; CDR3: CASRRQGAGTDTQYF; DNA: TGTGCCAGCAGAAGACAGGGGGCTGGGACAGATACGCAGTATTTT
size: .; V: TRBV5-4; D: .; J: TRBJ2-1; CDR3: CASSLAGENEQFF; DNA: TGTGCCAGCAGCTTAGCAGGGGAGAATGAGCAGTTCTTC
size: few; V: TRBV2; D: .; J: TRBJ1-5; CDR3: CASRVRGSNQPQHF; DNA: TGTGCCAGCAGGGTACGGGGGAGCAATCAGCCCCAGCATTTT
size: .; V: TRBV6-6; D: .; J: TRBJ2-7; CDR3: CTSSQGYEQYF; DNA: TGTACCAGCAGCCAAGGCTACGAGCAGTACTTC
size: .; V: TRBV11-3; D: TRBD1; J: TRBJ2-1; CDR3: CASSLDQGGTGTYNEQFF; DNA: TGTGCCAGCAGCTTAGATCAGGGCGGGACAGGGACATACAATGAGCAGTTCTTC
size: .; V: TRBV5-6; D: .; J: TRBJ1-4; CDR3: CASTRRGVSDEKLFF; DNA: TGTGCCAGCACCCGGAGGGGTGTTTCAGATGAAAAACTGTTTTTT
size: .; V: TRBV30; D: TRBD2; J: TRBJ2-1; CDR3: CAWGGLAMDEQFF; DNA: TGTGCCTGGGGGGGACTAGCAATGGATGAGCAGTTCTTC
size: .; V: TRBV6-1; D: .; J: TRBJ2-2; CDR3: CASSEALGRLNTGELFF; DNA: TGTGCCAGCAGTGAAGCGCTAGGCAGATTGAACACCGGGGAGCTGTTTTTT
size: .; V: TRBV18; D: .; J: TRBJ2-2; CDR3: CASSPYIMNTGELFF; DNA: TGTGCCAGCTCACCATATATTATGAACACCGGGGAGCTGTTTTTT
size: .; V: TRBV13; D: .; J: TRBJ2-6; CDR3: CASNIWNGANVLTF; DNA: TGTGCCAGCAACATCTGGAATGGGGCCAACGTCCTGACTTTC
size: few; V: TRBV9; D: TRBD2; J: TRBJ2-3; CDR3: CASSVSGGTDTQYF; DNA: TGTGCCAGCAGCGTCTCGGGGGGGACAGATACGCAGTATTTT
size: .; V: TRBV6-1; D: TRBD2; J: TRBJ2-3; CDR3: CASSEWRTSGTDTQYF; DNA: TGTGCCAGCAGTGAATGGCGGACTAGCGGCACAGATACGCAGTATTTT
size: .; V: TRBV10-3; D: .; J: TRBJ1-5; CDR3: CASSELTANQPQHF; DNA: TGTGCCAGCAGTGAACTGACAGCGAATCAGCCCCAGCATTTT
size: .; V: TRBV11-2; D: TRBD2; J: TRBJ2-1; CDR3: CASSWTSGGSGEQFF; DNA: TGTGCCAGCAGCTGGACTAGCGGGGGGAGTGGTGAGCAGTTCTTC
size: .; V: TRBV19; D: .; J: TRBJ2-7; CDR3: CASSIGGTTYEQYF; DNA: TGTGCCAGTAGTATAGGCGGGACGACCTACGAGCAGTACTTC
size: .; V: TRBV19; D: .; J: TRBJ1-2; CDR3: CASSTGKANYGYTF; DNA: TGTGCCAGTAGCACAGGGAAGGCTAACTATGGCTACACCTTC